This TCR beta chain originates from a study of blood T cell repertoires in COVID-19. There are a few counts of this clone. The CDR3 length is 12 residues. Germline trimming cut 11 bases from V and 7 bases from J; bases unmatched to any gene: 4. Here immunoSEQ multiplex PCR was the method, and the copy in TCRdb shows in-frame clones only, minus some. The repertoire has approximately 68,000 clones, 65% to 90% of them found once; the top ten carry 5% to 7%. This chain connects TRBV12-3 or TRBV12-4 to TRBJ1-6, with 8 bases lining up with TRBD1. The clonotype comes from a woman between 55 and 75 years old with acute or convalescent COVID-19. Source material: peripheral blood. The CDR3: CACRQGNSPLHF. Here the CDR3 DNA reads TGTGCCTGCCGACAGGGGAATTCACCCCTCCACTTT.